These T cell receptor beta chains were read from a single sample in a study of cytotoxic CD8 clonotypes in ibrutinib-treated CLL. This table comes from immunoSEQ multiplex PCR, and its TCRdb copy is limited to in-frame clones, with some not included. The data hold 150,000 to 200,000 clones, with about 88% observed a single time. The specimen was PBMCs, collected at disease progression, from a patient treated with ibrutinib. These receptors originate from a human donor with chronic lymphocytic leukemia. Both conserved end residues are part of each CDR3. D genes are given only for firm matches. Size tells how often a clone was seen (once, few, many) or the class of an expanded clone, and some rows leave it out.

>-|TRBJ2-3|TRBD1|TRBV9
CASSSGTDSTDTQYF
TGTGCCAGCAGCTCCGGGACAGATAGCACAGATACGCAGTATTTT
>-|TRBJ1-5|-|TRBV6-1
CASRLFRMDQPQHF
TGTGCCAGCAGGCTGTTTAGGATGGATCAGCCCCAGCATTTT
>-|TRBJ2-5|-|TRBV30
CAWSQPGETQYF
TGTGCCTGGAGTCAGCCGGGGGAGACCCAGTACTTC
>-|TRBJ1-5|TRBD1|TRBV6-1
CASSTDRGWRQPQHF
TGTGCCAGCAGCACAGACAGGGGCTGGCGTCAGCCCCAGCATTTT
>-|TRBJ2-5|-|TRBV27
CASSFSYKETQYF
TGTGCCAGCAGTTTTTCGTACAAAGAGACCCAGTACTTC
>-|TRBJ2-3|-|TRBV7-3
CASSLTPAPDTQYF
TGTGCCAGCAGCTTAACTCCAGCCCCAGATACGCAGTATTTT
>-|TRBJ2-7|-|TRBV11-2
CASSSQMWGSYEQYF
TGTGCCAGCAGCTCTCAGATGTGGGGGTCCTACGAGCAGTACTTC
>once|TRBJ2-2|-|TRBV7-9
CASSSLVGGGVGELFF
TGTGCCAGCAGCTCCCTTGTCGGCGGCGGGGTGGGGGAGCTGTTTTTT
>-|TRBJ2-5|TRBD2|TRBV10-3
CAIRTSGDQETQYF
TGTGCCATCAGGACTAGCGGGGACCAAGAGACCCAGTACTTC
>-|TRBJ2-3|TRBD2|TRBV18
CASSSSGSSADTQYF
TGTGCCAGCTCGTCTAGCGGGAGTTCGGCAGATACGCAGTATTTT
>once|TRBJ2-7|-|TRBV5-1
CASSLEGRDYEQYF
TGCGCCAGCAGCTTGGAGGGTAGGGACTACGAGCAGTACTTC
>-|TRBJ1-2|-|TRBV21-1
CASDSPRGQGARGYTF
TGTGCCAGCGATTCCCCGAGGGGACAGGGGGCTCGGGGCTACACCTTC
>-|TRBJ2-1|TRBD1|TRBV27
CASSLRTGNRFYNEQFF
TGTGCCAGCAGTCTCAGGACAGGGAATAGATTTTACAATGAGCAGTTCTTC
>-|TRBJ2-7|-|TRBV27
CASSSFRTSYEQYF
TGTGCCAGCAGTTCCTTTCGAACATCCTACGAGCAGTACTTC
>few|TRBJ2-7|TRBD1|TRBV7-6
CASSPRTGGFLYF
TGTGCCAGCAGCCCCAGGACAGGGGGCTTTCTGTACTTC
>few|TRBJ1-2|TRBD1|TRBV4-2
CASSPNLPRGRRGYTF
TGTGCCAGCAGCCCAAATCTCCCCAGGGGGCGTCGTGGCTACACCTTC
>-|TRBJ2-7|-|TRBV5-8
CASSFGLAYEQYF
TGTGCCAGCAGCTTCGGACTGGCCTACGAGCAGTACTTC
>-|TRBJ2-5|TRBD2|TRBV10-2
CASSPLLAGVGETQYF
TGCGCCAGCTCCCCCCTACTAGCGGGAGTAGGAGAGACCCAGTACTTC
>-|TRBJ2-1|-|TRBV19
CASSIGVGEQFF
TGTGCCAGTAGTATAGGGGTCGGTGAGCAGTTCTTC
>-|TRBJ2-7|TRBD1|TRBV2
CASTWADRVGEQYF
TGTGCCTCCACTTGGGCCGACAGGGTAGGCGAGCAGTACTTC
>-|TRBJ2-7|TRBD1|TRBV7-2
CASRMTGGRSEQYF
TGTGCCAGCAGGATGACAGGGGGCAGGTCCGAGCAGTACTTC
>-|TRBJ1-1|TRBD1|TRBV7-3
CASSRLGTGKAFF
TGTGCCAGCAGCCGATTAGGGACAGGGAAAGCTTTCTTT
>few|TRBJ2-4|-|TRBV10-2
CASNPLGTLAKNIQYF
TGCGCCAGCAATCCCCTAGGGACACTAGCCAAAAACATTCAGTACTTC
>once|TRBJ2-3|TRBD2|TRBV2
CASSERVAGAADTQYF
TGTGCCAGCAGTGAACGGGTGGCGGGAGCGGCAGATACGCAGTATTTT
>-|TRBJ1-2|-|TRBV18
CASSPLNERGYTF
TGTGCCAGCTCACCACTTAACGAGAGGGGCTACACCTTC
>once|TRBJ1-2|-|TRBV27
CASSLTLAGPGDGYTF
TGTGCCAGTTCCCTTACCCTGGCAGGACCAGGGGATGGCTACACCTTC
>-|TRBJ1-1|-|TRBV30
CAWSVRPEDTEAFF
TGTGCCTGGAGTGTACGCCCCGAGGACACTGAAGCTTTCTTT
>-|TRBJ1-1|TRBD1|TRBV2
CASSVDRGAEAFF
TGTGCCAGCAGTGTTGACAGGGGAGCTGAAGCTTTCTTT
>once|TRBJ1-5|-|TRBV7-7
CASSLEASSQGFVSNQPQHF
TGTGCTAGCAGCTTAGAGGCTTCCTCGCAGGGGTTTGTTAGCAATCAGCCCCAGCATTTT
>-|TRBJ1-2|-|TRBV29-1
CSVEVVEGYGYTF
TGCAGCGTTGAAGTCGTCGAGGGCTATGGCTACACCTTC